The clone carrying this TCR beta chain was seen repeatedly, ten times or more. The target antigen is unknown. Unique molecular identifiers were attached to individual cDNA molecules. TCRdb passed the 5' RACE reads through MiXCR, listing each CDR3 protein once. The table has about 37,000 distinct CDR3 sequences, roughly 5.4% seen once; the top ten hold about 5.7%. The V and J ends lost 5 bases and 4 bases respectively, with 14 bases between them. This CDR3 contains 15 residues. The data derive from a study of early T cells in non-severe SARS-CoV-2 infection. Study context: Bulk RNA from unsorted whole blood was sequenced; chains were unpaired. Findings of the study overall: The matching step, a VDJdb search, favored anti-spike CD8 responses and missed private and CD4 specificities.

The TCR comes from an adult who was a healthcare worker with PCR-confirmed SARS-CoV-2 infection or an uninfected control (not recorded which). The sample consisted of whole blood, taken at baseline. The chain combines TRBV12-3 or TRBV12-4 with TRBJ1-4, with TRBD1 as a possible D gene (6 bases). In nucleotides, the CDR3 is TGTGCCAGCAGTACCCTGGACAGTCATAATGAAAAACTGTTTTTT. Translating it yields CASSTLDSHNEKLFF.